These T cell receptor beta chains were read from a single sample in a study of vaccination effects on CD4 cells after COVID-19. Their specific antigens are unknown. Measured with immunoSEQ multiplex PCR; TCRdb has only the in-frame clones, and not every one. This table has over 45,000 clones, 50% to 70% appearing once. The sample here was CD4+ T cells from PBMCs cultured without peptide, taken before COVID-19 vaccination. The source is a human donor who received a COVID-19 vaccine. The CDR3 runs from the conserved cysteine through the conserved F or W. Clone size, where shown, is once, few, many, or a class for clones that have expanded.

V | size | CDR3
TRBV29-1 | NA | CSERLAGGETQYF
TRBV5-1 | NA | CASSLSSGRFSYEQYF
TRBV9 | NA | CASSLGQGGTGELFF
TRBV7-2 | NA | CASSLRGEETQYF
TRBV7-9 | few | CASSPWTGGTYGYTF
TRBV7-2 | few | CASSPYPRGKGEQYF
TRBV28 | NA | CASSFQDRDNEQFF
TRBV28 | NA | CASSSPRGEETQYF
TRBV28 | NA | CASSLRSRTRWETQYF
TRBV7-9 | NA | CASSFDGAYEQYF
TRBV3-1/TRBV3-2 | NA | CASSQAQPYGYTF
TRBV6-5 | NA | CASSYSRKVGGYTF
TRBV5-1 | NA | CASSLGISEKLFF
TRBV18 | NA | CASSPSSVKGPYEQYF
TRBV7-2 | few | CASSLVGNQPQHF
TRBV2 | few | CASAGTQGTNEKLFF
TRBV4-2 | few | CASTPGTFTDTQYF
TRBV27 | NA | CASSLRGELRNTIYF
TRBV5-6 | NA | CASSLPSDTGELFF
TRBV7-9 | NA | CASRLDTLNTEAFF
TRBV11-2 | NA | CASSLEPSGSGELFF
TRBV5-4 | NA | CASSLEGGGYTF
TRBV6-5 | NA | CASSTQGVGQPQHF
TRBV30 | NA | CAWSANEKLFF
TRBV4-3 | NA | CASSPGDRGTQYF
TRBV5-1 | NA | CASSNGGTFQGNTIYF
TRBV3-1/TRBV3-2 | NA | CASSHDYRVNEQFF
TRBV6-5 | few | CASRVTGGPYEQYF
TRBV28 | NA | CASISGSGYEQYF
TRBV2 | NA | CASSGEGGGANTGELFF
TRBV7-8 | few | CASRFTGGLPNEKLFF
TRBV28 | NA | CASSLPGREGADTQYF
TRBV4-2 | NA | CASSQGTLYLQFF
TRBV9 | NA | CASSPRTGPSYNEQFF
TRBV6-5 | NA | CATSGRSYEQYF
TRBV30 | NA | CAWSTRGGQPQHF
TRBV7-3 | few | CASSLCSYEQYF
TRBV27 | NA | CASRRAGPSYEQYF
TRBV4-2 | NA | CASSQASLGSYNEQFF
TRBV6-5 | NA | CASSYSGGLSSYEQYF
TRBV6-5 | NA | CASTTPGVGVTEAFF
TRBV9 | many | CASSVGTSASTDTQYF
TRBV3-1/TRBV3-2 | NA | CASSQGRGDYEQYF
TRBV5-5 | NA | CASSKDSPSNQPQHF
TRBV12-3/TRBV12-4 | NA | CAKREDNEQFF